The 15 T cell receptor beta chains in this list originate from one sample, sequenced in a study of T cell responses to AZD1222 COVID-19 vaccine. Assay used: immunoSEQ multiplex PCR; TCRdb lists only in-frame clones, some missing. The sample yields tens of thousands of clones, roughly 89% seen once. The sample in question was peripheral blood, obtained on day 0 of AZD1222 vaccination. Source of these receptors: an adult in good health.

The gene calls are TRBV2 and TRBJ2-1, with 11 bases aligning to TRBD2. This CDR3 has 15 residues. Looked up from germline, CDR1 is SNHLY and CDR2 is FYNNEI. Unmatched junction bases numbered 8, after V lost 6 bases and J lost 7 bases. The CDR3 here is CASRKLAGEMNEQFF. The CDR3 region has the DNA TGTGCCAGCAGGAAACTAGCGGGAGAGATGAATGAGCAGTTCTTC.

V and J are TRBV3-1 (or the pseudogene TRBV3-2) and TRBJ2-5; 14 bases are shared with TRBD2. The germline V gene has CDR1 LGHDT and CDR2 YNNKEL (reference sequence). CDR3 size: 18 residues. After removal of 0 bases from V and 3 bases from J, the junction contained 6 bases not matched to a gene. The CDR3 DNA reads TGTGCCAGCAGCCAAGATGAGGGACTAGCGGGAGTGAAAGAGACCCAGTACTTC. This translates into CASSQDEGLAGVKETQYF.

The chain joins TRBV28 to TRBJ1-5; D is uncertain. V was trimmed by 4 bases and J by 3 bases, leaving 1 base between them. Germline CDR1 reads MDHEN; CDR2 reads SYDVKM. The CDR3 runs to 11 residues. This CDR3 is CASSYNQPQHF. CDR3 nucleotides: TGTGCCAGCAGTTACAATCAGCCCCAGCATTTT. Looking up the rest from reference TRBV28 and TRBJ1-5 gives the full variable domain: DVKVTQSSRYLVKRTGEKVFLECVQDMDHENMFWYRQDPGLGLRLIYFSYDVKMKEKGDIPEGYSVSREKKERFSLILESASTNQTSMYLCASSYNQPQHFGDGTRLSIL.

This clone appeared a single time. This rearrangement joins TRBV28 to TRBJ1-4; D ambiguous. Germline V gives CDR1 MDHEN, CDR2 SYDVKM. V lost 2 bases to trimming and J lost 0 bases, with 4 bases between them. This CDR3 comprises 14 residues. CDR3 DNA sequence: TGTGCCAGCAGTTTAGTTGCAACTAATGAAAAACTGTTTTTT. Amino acids: CASSLVATNEKLFF. Filled out from reference TRBV28 and TRBJ1-4, the complete variable domain reads DVKVTQSSRYLVKRTGEKVFLECVQDMDHENMFWYRQDPGLGLRLIYFSYDVKMKEKGDIPEGYSVSREKKERFSLILESASTNQTSMYLCASSLVATNEKLFFGSGTQLSVL.

The CDR3 region is CASSPAHGGRGSDTQYF. The CDR3 nucleotides are TGTGCCAGCAGCCCAGCGCATGGCGGGAGGGGGTCAGATACGCAGTATTTT. V usage is TRBV7-3 and J usage is TRBJ2-3; TRBD2 aligns across 9 bases. With V trimmed by 5 bases and J by 4 bases, 13 bases remained unmatched. CDR3 size: 17 residues. Germline CDR1 reads SGHTA; CDR2 reads FQGTGA.

The V and J genes are TRBV11-2 and TRBJ2-1, with TRBD1 matching 9 bases. The CDR3 extends over 15 amino acids. Per the germline V gene, CDR1 is SGHAT and CDR2 is FQNNGV. V gave up 5 bases and J gave up 4 bases; unmatched junction bases: 6. This CDR3 reads CASSTGTGTYNEQFF. The CDR3, as DNA: TGTGCCAGCAGCACCGGGACAGGGACTTACAATGAGCAGTTCTTC.

The chain uses TRBV7-9 and TRBJ1-1, with D possibly matching TRBD1 (6 bases). This CDR3 has 15 residues. Germline assignment: CDR1 SEHNR and CDR2 FQNEAQ (reference sequence). Trimming took off 3 bases at V and 6 bases at J, with 17 bases between the two ends. CDR3 nucleotide sequence: TGTGCCAGCAGCTTGATCCACCGGGACAATTCTGAAGCTTTCTTT. Protein: CASSLIHRDNSEAFF.

This chain uses TRBV7-9 with TRBJ1-2; TRBD1 might be the D (5 bases). Germline CDR1 is SEHNR and CDR2 is FQNEAQ (reference sequence). The CDR3 length is 14 residues. Between the trimmed V and J ends, which lost 5 bases and 4 bases, there was a span of 14 bases. CDR3 sequence: CASSPMTGGYGYTF. Written as DNA, the CDR3 is TGTGCCAGCAGCCCAATGACGGGGGGCTATGGCTACACCTTC.

The rearrangement joins TRBV19 to TRBJ2-7; possibly TRBD1 or TRBD2 for D (5 bases each). The V and J ends lost 7 bases and 1 base respectively, with 11 bases between them. Per germline, CDR1 LNHDA and CDR2 SQIVND (reference sequence). The CDR3 has 13 amino acids. This CDR3 reads CASNRDGSYEQYF. CDR3 DNA: TGTGCCAGTAATCGGGACGGTTCCTACGAGCAGTACTTC.

V is TRBV6-5 and J is TRBJ1-4, with no clear D. V was pared by 4 bases and J by 5 bases, with 14 bases between. This CDR3 contains 15 residues. The V gene's germline CDR1 is MNHEY and CDR2 SVGAGI. CDR3 DNA: TGTGCCAGCAGTTCAGGTGCTCCGGAGAATGAAAAACTGTTTTTT. Protein: CASSSGAPENEKLFF.

This chain links TRBV9 with TRBJ1-1; no firm D call. Trimming removed 6 bases at V and 1 base at J, with 7 bases between. CDR1 and CDR2 (germline): SGDLS, YYNGEE. This CDR3 is 12 amino acids long. As DNA, the CDR3 is TGTGCCAGCAATCGGGAGAACACTGAAGCTTTCTTT. This gives the protein CASNRENTEAFF.

V usage is TRBV4-1 and J usage is TRBJ1-1, with D perhaps matching TRBD1 (5 bases). The CDR3 loop spans 15 amino acids. Germline V CDR1 and CDR2: MGHRA, YSYEKL. V was cut by 7 bases and J by 3 bases, with 18 bases left in between. CDR3 coding DNA: TGCGCCAGCACCCAGGGAGACAGCCGAGACACTGAAGCTTTCTTT. This gives the protein CASTQGDSRDTEAFF.

This chain joins TRBV5-4 and TRBJ2-7; TRBD1 matches 9 bases. The CDR3 totals 14 residues. V shed 4 bases, J shed 5 bases, and the junction held 7 bases outside the gene matches. The germline V gene encodes CDR1 SGHNT and CDR2 YYREEE (reference sequence). The CDR3: CASSHGQGFDEQYF. The CDR3 DNA reads as TGTGCCAGCAGCCATGGACAGGGGTTCGACGAGCAGTACTTC.

V usage is TRBV18 and J usage is TRBJ1-5, with D possibly matching TRBD1 (5 bases). V was clipped by 3 bases and J by 2 bases, with 11 bases between them. CDR3 length: 15 residues. The V gene's germline CDR1 is KGHSH and CDR2 LQKENI. The CDR3 coding sequence is TGTGCCAGCTCACCCGCCCAGGGAGGCAATCAGCCCCAGCATTTT. It yields the protein CASSPAQGGNQPQHF.

J is TRBJ2-1 and V is TRBV2; 9 bases line up with TRBD2. After removal of 2 bases from V and 9 bases from J, the junction contained 8 bases not matched to a gene. CDR1 SNHLY and CDR2 FYNNEI come from the germline V gene. This CDR3 region has 15 residues. CDR3 nucleotides: TGTGCCAGCAGTGAATTCGGCGGGAGGGCCGTTGAGCAGTTCTTC. Its translation is CASSEFGGRAVEQFF.